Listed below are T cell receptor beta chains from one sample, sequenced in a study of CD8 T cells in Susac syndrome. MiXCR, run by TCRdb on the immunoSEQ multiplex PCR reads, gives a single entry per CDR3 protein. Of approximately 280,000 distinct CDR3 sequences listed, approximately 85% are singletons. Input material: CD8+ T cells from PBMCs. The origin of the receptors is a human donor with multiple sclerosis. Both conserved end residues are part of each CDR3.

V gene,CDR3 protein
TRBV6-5,CASSYSGQSSYNEQFF
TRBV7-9,CASSHPPSEQFF
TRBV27,CASSSGQTAPSFYF
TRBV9,CASSVSRELANYGYTF
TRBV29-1,CSVEDQGTSTDTQYF
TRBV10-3,CAISESGLSRETEAFF
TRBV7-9,CASRQRGIDEQYF
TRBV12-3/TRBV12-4,CASSFLGGLRGRDEQYF
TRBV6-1,CASSHSGRGYEQYF
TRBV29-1,CSVEDGSHRDFSGELFF
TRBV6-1,CASMRYEQYF
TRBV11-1,CASSSRLAAAGETQYF
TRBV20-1,CSARVSPLAYEQYF
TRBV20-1,CSARDLAGPNTEAFF
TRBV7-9,CASSPGLSGSYEQYF
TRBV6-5,CASSYGRPEPQHF